This entry features one TCR beta chain sequence. The CDR3 does not end in the conserved phenylalanine or tryptophan, so this is likely a read error. Germline V gene sequence: CDR1 MNHNS, CDR2 SASEGT. The CDR3 totals 13 residues. The sorted Tregs were CD4+CD25+CD127-/low cells. From the 5' RACE reads, TCRdb called clonotypes with MiXCR, one entry per CDR3 protein. The profile shows about 9,800 distinct CDR3 sequences, 25% to 30% of them singletons. The specimen sequenced was Tregs sorted from blood. This sequence originates from a female donor with breast cancer. The chain joins TRBV6-1 to TRBJ2-7; the D call may be TRBD1 or TRBD2 (5 bases each). The CDR3 spells CTSSEGPSYEQYS. CDR3 nucleotide sequence: TGTACCAGCAGTGAGGGACCGTCCTACGAGCAGTACTCC.